This T cell receptor beta chain originates from a study of metastatic and nonmetastatic thyroid tumors. Study-wide points: Malignant thyroid tumors reportedly exceeded benign nodules significantly in TCR beta diversity, with the difference appearing in blood and tumor.

There are 13 residues in the CDR3. Trimming stripped 8 bases from V and 3 bases from J, with 11 bases between. Through MiXCR, TCRdb re-clonotyped the PCR reads. The table lists over 70,000 clones, 18% of them singletons. No treatment of any kind had been given to any patient before thyroid surgery. This clone was detected ten times or more. Its antigen is unknown. The gene calls are TRBV12-3 or TRBV12-4 and TRBJ1-5; D is unresolved. Sequenced sample: blood. The source is a female donor with papillary thyroid cancer or a benign thyroid nodule (not recorded which). Some clones in this sample may be carry-over from other donors' samples. DNA of the CDR3: TGTGCCAGCCGATTACGCGCCAATCAGCCCCAGCATTTT. Protein product: CASRLRANQPQHF.